What follows are 21 T cell receptor beta chains derived from one specimen sequenced in a study of T cell repertoires in cytomegalovirus infection. TCRdb reprocessed the reads via MiXCR and lists one record per CDR3 protein. The data contain some 200,000 distinct CDR3 sequences, nearly 9.5% of them singletons. The sequencing sample was made of PBMCs. These receptors were obtained from a human donor in good health (CMV status not recorded). Some clones in this sample may be carry-over from other donors' samples.

This clonotype occurred a few times. The chain employs TRBV30 and TRBJ1-2, with TRBD1 as a possible D gene (5 bases). Trimming cost V 2 bases and J 6 bases, with 10 bases left between them. Germline V CDR1 and CDR2: GTSNPN, SVGIG (reference sequence). The CDR3 totals 12 residues. CDR3 nucleotide sequence: TGTGCCTGGAGTCCGACAGAGAATGGCTACACCTTC. Translating it yields CAWSPTENGYTF.

There are many counts of this clonotype. V is TRBV28 and J is TRBJ1-5, with D hard to call. Germline V gives CDR1 MDHEN, CDR2 SYDVKM. Trimming pared 3 bases from V and 4 bases from J, leaving 4 bases between. This CDR3 comprises 12 residues. As DNA, the CDR3 is TGTGCCAGCAGTTTCCCAAATCAGCCCCAGCATTTT. Its protein is CASSFPNQPQHF.

This clonotype was detected many times. The chain has TRBV20-1 and TRBJ2-1, with D possibly matching TRBD1 (5 bases). Germline CDR1 DFQATT, CDR2 SNEGSKA (reference sequence). Trimming stripped 7 bases from V and 9 bases from J, with 10 bases between. CDR3 length: 10 amino acids. CDR3 residues: CSVGVGEQFF. For the CDR3, the DNA is TGCAGTGTAGGGGTAGGTGAGCAGTTCTTC.

This clonotype was counted at least ten times. This sequence joins TRBV5-4 and TRBJ2-5, with TRBD1 identical over 9 bases. Germline lookup yields CDR1 SGHNT and CDR2 YYREEE (reference sequence). With 4 bases clipped from V and 4 bases from J, the junction kept 5 bases outside the gene matches. CDR3 length: 14 amino acids. Here the CDR3 DNA reads TGTGCCAGCAGCATTGACAGGGGGGGAGAGACCCAGTACTTC. It codes for CASSIDRGGETQYF.

This clonotype was seen ten or more times. V is TRBV7-6 and J is TRBJ2-3; maybe TRBD2 (5 bases). CDR1 is SGHVS and CDR2 is FNYEAQ in the germline V gene. CDR3 size: 14 residues. Between the trimmed V and J ends, which lost 5 bases and 5 bases, there was a span of 14 bases. The CDR3 DNA follows: TGTGCCAGCAGCCGGACGCAACTAGGAGATACGCAGTATTTT. Translating it yields CASSRTQLGDTQYF.

This clonotype has a count of ten or more. Here the CDR3 DNA reads TGTGCCACCAGCAGAGGACTAGCGGATAACCAAGAGACCCAGTACTTC. Translation: CATSRGLADNQETQYF. The chain is built from TRBV15 and TRBJ2-5; 9 bases are shared with TRBD2. CDR1 is LNHNV, CDR2 YYDKDF, per germline (reference sequence). CDR3 length equals 16 residues. The ends lost 1 base at V and 0 bases at J; junction bases unmatched: 3.

This clonotype appeared many times. The V gene is TRBV20-1, the J gene TRBJ1-3; D gene ambiguous. The CDR3 has 15 residues. In germline, CDR1 is DFQATT, CDR2 SNEGSKA (reference sequence). V gave up 3 bases and J gave up 0 bases, with 12 bases separating them. CDR3 DNA: TGCAGTGCTAGGCGGGAAGGCACCTCTGGAAACACCATATATTTT. This translates into CSARREGTSGNTIYF.

This clonotype occurred many times. The gene calls are TRBV12-3 or TRBV12-4 and TRBJ1-1, with D uncertain. V gave up 5 bases and J gave up 8 bases, with 9 bases separating them. This CDR3 region has 11 residues. CDR3 loop: CASSVRAEAFF. DNA for the CDR3: TGTGCCAGCAGTGTTAGGGCCGAAGCTTTCTTT.

This clonotype was counted ten times or more. The V and J genes are TRBV20-1 and TRBJ2-1; the D gene is possibly TRBD1 (5 bases). V lost 4 bases, J lost 8 bases, and 18 bases lay in between. Germline CDR1 and CDR2: DFQATT and SNEGSKA (reference sequence). The CDR3 extends over 14 amino acids. CDR3 amino acids: CSANRLANSHEQFF. The DNA for the CDR3 is TGCAGTGCTAACAGGTTGGCTAATAGCCATGAGCAGTTCTTC.

This clonotype was found many times. This chain uses TRBV5-5 with TRBJ2-7, with 7 bases matching TRBD2. This CDR3 spans 12 amino acids. The V gene end was trimmed by 3 bases and the J gene end by 6 bases; junction bases not matched to a gene: 3. Germline CDR1 SGHKS, CDR2 YYEKEE (reference sequence). CDR3 nucleotide sequence: TGTGCCAGCAGCTGGGGACTATCCGAGCAGTACTTC. This translates into CASSWGLSEQYF.

There are many counts of this clonotype. J is TRBJ2-5 and V is TRBV5-6; 8 bases map to TRBD2. V trimming: 4 bases; J trimming: 1 base; junction bases outside the gene matches: 9. This CDR3 spans 16 amino acids. The germline gives CDR1 SGHDT, CDR2 YYEEEE. Here the CDR3 DNA reads TGTGCCAGCAGCCCACCGCTAGCGGGCCCCCAAGAGACCCAGTACTTC. This translates into CASSPPLAGPQETQYF. The entire variable domain, with the rest obtained from reference TRBV5-6 and TRBJ2-5, is as follows: DAGVTQSPTHLIKTRGQQVTLRCSPKSGHDTVSWYQQALGQGPQFIFQYYEEEERQRGNFPDRFSGHQFPNYSSELNVNALLLGDSALYLCASSPPLAGPQETQYFGPGTRLLVL.

V is TRBV14 and J is TRBJ2-7; D is ambiguous. Germline V CDR1 and CDR2: SGHDN, FVKESK. Trimming took off 3 bases at V and 1 base at J, with 13 bases between the two ends. This CDR3 spans 15 amino acids. CDR3 protein: CASSHIDTLSYEQYF. The CDR3 DNA follows: TGTGCCAGCAGCCACATAGACACACTTTCCTACGAGCAGTACTTC.

Many counts were recorded for this clonotype. The germline gene is not matched at one end of the junction; a read error may be the cause. The chain uses TRBV20-1 and TRBJ1-4, with 11 bases fitting TRBD1. Germline CDR1 DFQATT, CDR2 SNEGSKA (reference sequence). There are 16 residues in the CDR3. In DNA form, the CDR3 reads TGCAGTGCAAGAGCCTCAGGACAGGGGGCTTTTGAAAAACTGTTTTTT. It codes for CSARASGQGAFEKLFF.

Many counts were recorded for this clonotype. V gene TRBV7-2 combines with J gene TRBJ1-5; 8 bases agree with TRBD1. The CDR3 sequence is 15 residues long. V was pared by 4 bases and J by 6 bases, with 8 bases of the junction left unmatched. Germline V lookup: CDR1 SGHTA, CDR2 FQGNSA. The CDR3 spells CASSWTGRSGQPQHF. CDR3 bases: TGTGCCAGCAGCTGGACAGGGAGGAGTGGTCAGCCCCAGCATTTT.

The sample holds a few counts of this clonotype. This rearrangement joins TRBV11-2 to TRBJ1-1; D is unclear. The CDR3 length is 10 residues. Germline CDR1 is SGHAT and CDR2 is FQNNGV. Trimming removed 2 bases at V and 8 bases at J, with 3 bases between. As DNA, the CDR3 is TGTGCCAGCAGCTTATCGGAAGCTTTCTTT. Its protein is CASSLSEAFF.

A word on this clonotype: This may come from a read error, since a much larger clone is one base off. The chain combines TRBV6-6 with TRBJ1-6, with a weak D call TRBD1 (5 bases). The V end was cut by 8 bases, the J end by 6 bases, with 17 bases between. The CDR3 extends over 15 amino acids. CDR1 and CDR2 (germline): MNHNY, SVGAGI (reference sequence). CDR3 nucleotide sequence: TGTGCCAGCCTACACATGGCAGGGACTAATTCACCCCTCCACTTT. Its protein is CASLHMAGTNSPLHF.

This clonotype was seen ten or more times. The chain joins TRBV7-8 to TRBJ2-5, with 9 bases fitting TRBD1. This CDR3 has 15 residues. In germline, CDR1 is SGHVS, CDR2 FQNEAQ. Trimming took 0 bases from V and 4 from J; bases not matched to a gene: 3. The CDR3 spells CASSLAGDRVETQYF. The CDR3 bases are TGTGCCAGCAGCTTAGCGGGGGACAGGGTAGAGACCCAGTACTTC.

The CDR3 DNA reads TGTGCCAGCAGCCACGGAGGAAATTCGAACACTGAAGCTTTCTTT. Protein product: CASSHGGNSNTEAFF. This chain joins TRBV28 and TRBJ1-1; D ambiguous. Trimming took 6 bases from V and 1 from J, leaving 15 bases between them. Germline CDR1 is MDHEN and CDR2 is SYDVKM. The CDR3 extends over 15 amino acids.

This clonotype showed up many times. J is TRBJ2-2 and V is TRBV28; D is unresolved. The V and J ends lost 5 bases and 3 bases respectively, with 7 bases between them. This CDR3 has 13 amino acids. The germline CDR1 and CDR2 sequences are MDHEN and SYDVKM. CDR3 residues: CASSATDTGELFF. The CDR3 nucleotides read TGTGCCAGCAGTGCGACTGACACCGGGGAGCTGTTTTTT.

This clonotype was observed a few times. This rearrangement joins TRBV20-1 to TRBJ2-5; tentative D call: TRBD2 (5 bases). This CDR3 spans 18 amino acids. V lost 0 bases to trimming and J lost 0 bases, with 20 bases between them. CDR1 and CDR2 from the germline V gene are DFQATT and SNEGSKA (reference sequence). In DNA, the CDR3 is TGCAGTGCTAGAGATTCGGATAGCTGGGGAGCGTACCAAGAGACCCAGTACTTC. This sequence encodes CSARDSDSWGAYQETQYF.

The gene calls are TRBV2 and TRBJ1-4; tentatively, D is TRBD1 (5 bases). This CDR3 region has 14 residues. V lost 5 bases and J 8 bases, leaving 15 bases between the germline ends. Germline V gene lookup returns CDR1 SNHLY and CDR2 FYNNEI. The CDR3 region is CASSRDGPSEKLFF. CDR3 DNA sequence: TGTGCCAGCAGTAGGGACGGTCCTAGCGAAAAACTGTTTTTT.